A single sample gave rise to the 23 T cell receptor beta chains below, sequenced in a study of blood T cell repertoires in COVID-19. Only in-frame clones appear in the TCRdb table, and some are missing; sequencing was by immunoSEQ multiplex PCR. The sample gives approximately 60,000 clones, 85% of which show up once; 15% to 20% is in the top ten. Specimen: peripheral blood. The source of these receptors is a human donor in a cohort sampled during active COVID-19.

V is TRBV7-2 and J is TRBJ2-7; 7 positions agree with TRBD2. There are 13 residues in the CDR3. Germline V gene data show CDR1 as SGHTA and CDR2 as FQGNSA. V was pared by 6 bases and J by 4 bases, with 6 bases of the junction left unmatched. Written as DNA, the CDR3 is TGTGCCAGCAGTCGGGACTACTCTTACGAGCAGTACTTC. Translated, it gives CASSRDYSYEQYF.

This chain connects TRBV11-3 to TRBJ1-1; no firm D call. The CDR3 covers 15 residues. Trimming cost V 1 base and J 0 bases, with 9 bases left between them. Germline V gene data show CDR1 as SGHNT and CDR2 as YENEEA. The CDR3 reads CASSLVGGLNTEAFF. The CDR3 bases are TGTGCCAGCAGCTTAGTCGGCGGTCTGAACACTGAAGCTTTCTTT.

The V gene is TRBV6-2 or TRBV6-3, the J gene TRBJ2-1; D is unresolved. The CDR3 is 13 amino acids. Germline V CDR1 and CDR2: MNHEY, SVGEGT. V was shortened by 1 base and J by 3 bases, with 4 bases between the two germline ends. The CDR3 DNA reads as TGTGCCAGCAGTTACTACAGCTACAATGAGCAGTTCTTC. Translated: CASSYYSYNEQFF.

This clone has ten or more counts. V gene TRBV14 combines with J gene TRBJ2-7; the D is unclear. CDR3 size: 15 residues. With 1 base removed from V and 2 bases from J, the gap between germline ends came to 12 bases. Germline CDR1 SGHDN, CDR2 FVKESK. This CDR3 reads CASSQGSAGPYEQYF. The DNA of the CDR3 is TGTGCCAGCAGCCAAGGGTCGGCAGGCCCCTACGAGCAGTACTTC.

The rearrangement links TRBV7-9 to TRBJ2-7; D is uncertain. Germline CDR1 and CDR2: SEHNR and FQNEAQ (reference sequence). CDR3 size: 12 residues. Between the trimmed V and J ends, which lost 5 bases and 2 bases, there was a span of 7 bases. The CDR3: CASSPTPYEQYF. The CDR3 DNA reads as TGTGCCAGCAGCCCCACTCCCTACGAGCAGTACTTC.

This clone has a handful of counts. This chain joins TRBV19 and TRBJ1-5; D remains unclear. The V gene lost 6 bases and the J gene lost 0 bases, with 15 bases spanning the gap. Germline assignment: CDR1 LNHDA and CDR2 SQIVND (reference sequence). This CDR3 comprises 16 residues. The CDR3 reads CASSAWAAYSNQPQHF. The CDR3 DNA reads TGTGCCAGTAGCGCTTGGGCAGCCTATAGCAATCAGCCCCAGCATTTT.

This rearrangement joins TRBV11-2 to TRBJ2-2; 7 bases map to TRBD1. The CDR3 spans 14 residues. The ends lost 5 bases at V and 4 bases at J; junction bases unmatched: 4. Germline V gene data show CDR1 as SGHAT and CDR2 as FQNNGV. The CDR3 DNA sequence: TGTGCCAGCAGCCCCCGACAGGGCACCGGGGAGCTGTTTTTT. This codes for CASSPRQGTGELFF.

V gene TRBV4-1 combines with J gene TRBJ2-7, with D perhaps TRBD1 (5 bases). This CDR3 is built from 16 residues. Germline values: CDR1 MGHRA, CDR2 YSYEKL. V was trimmed by 4 bases and J by 3 bases, leaving 19 bases between them. For the CDR3, the DNA is TGCGCCAGCAGCCCATCGAAAGGGGTTGTTATCTACGAGCAGTACTTC. This translates into CASSPSKGVVIYEQYF.

The J gene is TRBJ1-2, the V gene TRBV30, with 9 nucleotides matching TRBD1. CDR1 and CDR2 from the germline V gene are GTSNPN and SVGIG (reference sequence). The V and J ends lost 2 bases and 7 bases, in that order; junction bases with no gene match: 8. The CDR3 loop spans 14 amino acids. CDR3 in DNA: TGTGCCTGGAGTCAGGTTCGGGGACAGGGTGGCTACACCTTC. This codes for CAWSQVRGQGGYTF.

This chain connects TRBV7-8 to TRBJ2-5, with TRBD1 matching over 8 bases. The CDR3 covers 16 residues. The junction had 10 bases not matched to a gene; V was cut back by 3 bases and J by 4 bases. Germline assignment: CDR1 SGHVS and CDR2 FQNEAQ. The CDR3 region has the DNA TGTGCCAGCAGCTTGGCAGGGGGCATGGGTCGAGAGACCCAGTACTTC. Translation gives CASSLAGGMGRETQYF.

The chain has TRBV7-2 and TRBJ2-7; 16 positions agree with TRBD2. Unmatched junction bases numbered 1, after V lost 3 bases and J lost 2 bases. The CDR3 spans 16 residues. Germline V gene sequence: CDR1 SGHTA, CDR2 FQGNSA. The CDR3 loop is CASSLGLAGGAYEQYF. As DNA, the CDR3 is TGTGCCAGCAGCTTGGGACTAGCGGGGGGGGCCTACGAGCAGTACTTC.

This chain joins TRBV19 and TRBJ1-1; the D gene is possibly TRBD1 (6 bases). The CDR3 totals 14 residues. V was trimmed by 7 bases and J by 1 base, leaving 13 bases between them. Per the germline V gene, CDR1 is LNHDA and CDR2 is SQIVND (reference sequence). Here the CDR3 reads CASTRGRGNTEAFF. CDR3 sequence (DNA): TGTGCCAGTACTAGGGGCAGGGGGAACACTGAAGCTTTCTTT.

The J gene is TRBJ2-7, the V gene TRBV3-1 (or the pseudogene TRBV3-2); D is perhaps TRBD2 (6 bases). CDR3 length: 15 amino acids. Germline V CDR1 and CDR2: LGHDT, YNNKEL (reference sequence). V lost 2 bases to trimming and J lost 0 bases, with 11 bases between them. CDR3 sequence reads: CASSQFAGSSYEQYF. DNA for the CDR3: TGTGCCAGCAGCCAATTCGCGGGGAGCTCCTACGAGCAGTACTTC.

V and J are TRBV4-1 and TRBJ2-2; no firm D call. Germline loops: CDR1 MGHRA, CDR2 YSYEKL. The CDR3 loop spans 15 amino acids. V was clipped by 0 bases and J by 1 base, with 6 bases between them. CDR3 coding DNA: TGCGCCAGCAGCCAAGAGAGCGAGAACACCGGGGAGCTGTTTTTT. Translated: CASSQESENTGELFF.

This clone was recorded only once. CDR3 region: CASSLRTGTYTEAFF. The CDR3 region has the DNA TGTGCCAGCAGCTTGCGGACAGGCACGTACACTGAAGCTTTCTTT. The chain employs TRBV5-6 and TRBJ1-1; 7 bases agree with TRBD1. The CDR3 contains 15 residues. Germline-derived CDR1 and CDR2 are SGHDT and YYEEEE. V trimming: 1 base; J trimming: 3 bases; junction bases outside the gene matches: 6. The full variable domain, with the rest looked up from reference TRBV5-6 and TRBJ1-1, is DAGVTQSPTHLIKTRGQQVTLRCSPKSGHDTVSWYQQALGQGPQFIFQYYEEEERQRGNFPDRFSGHQFPNYSSELNVNALLLGDSALYLCASSLRTGTYTEAFFGQGTRLTVV.

In its sample, this clone was seen once. The chain combines TRBV5-4 with TRBJ1-2; D is possibly TRBD1 (5 bases). V gave up 5 bases and J gave up 0 bases, with 14 bases separating them. Looked up from germline, CDR1 is SGHNT and CDR2 is YYREEE (reference sequence). The CDR3 has 15 amino acids. The DNA of the CDR3 is TGTGCCAGCAGGTCCGCAGGGCCCTCTAACTATGGCTACACCTTC. Its translation: CASRSAGPSNYGYTF.

This chain links TRBV10-3 with TRBJ1-5; 12 bases map to TRBD1. The CDR3 has 16 amino acids. With 6 bases clipped from V and 9 bases from J, the junction kept 12 bases outside the gene matches. Germline assignment: CDR1 ENHRY and CDR2 SYGVKD. CDR3 protein: CAISLGDRGRPRPQHF. The CDR3 bases are TGTGCCATCAGCCTAGGGGACAGGGGGCGGCCTAGGCCCCAGCATTTT.

The V and J genes are TRBV5-1 and TRBJ2-7, with a weak D call TRBD1 (6 bases). V was cut by 0 bases and J by 3 bases, with 13 bases left in between. The CDR3 length is 15 residues. Germline loops: CDR1 SGHRS, CDR2 YFSETQ. The CDR3 nucleotides read TGCGCCAGCAGCTTGGAGTCAGGGGCCGTCTACGAGCAGTACTTC. Translated: CASSLESGAVYEQYF.

The V call is TRBV11-2, the J call TRBJ2-1, with 10 nucleotides matching TRBD2. Germline V gene sequence: CDR1 SGHAT, CDR2 FQNNGV. This CDR3 contains 15 residues. V lost 6 bases, J lost 3 bases, and 5 bases stayed unmatched. This CDR3 is CASSSGLADYNEQFF. The CDR3 nucleotides read TGTGCCAGCAGTAGCGGACTAGCGGACTACAATGAGCAGTTCTTC.

The rearrangement links TRBV6-5 to TRBJ1-4, with no clear D. CDR3 length: 15 amino acids. V dropped 4 bases and J dropped 3 bases, with 12 bases sitting between them. The V gene's germline CDR1 is MNHEY and CDR2 SVGAGI. The CDR3 region has the DNA TGTGCCAGCAGTTCGAGAGGGCCGGCTAATGAAAAACTGTTTTTT. Its translation: CASSSRGPANEKLFF.

V usage is TRBV10-3 and J usage is TRBJ1-2; possible D gene TRBD1, 6 bases. Germline V gives CDR1 ENHRY, CDR2 SYGVKD. The CDR3 runs 14 residues. With 2 bases removed from V and 3 bases from J, the gap between germline ends came to 10 bases. The CDR3 DNA sequence: TGTGCCATCAGTGAGGGACAGTCATACTATGGCTACACCTTC. It translates to CAISEGQSYYGYTF.

The J gene is TRBJ1-2, the V gene TRBV12-3 or TRBV12-4; 7 nucleotides line up with TRBD1. V lost 1 base and J lost 7; bases outside the gene matches: 0. This CDR3 contains 12 residues. CDR3 residues: CASSLDRGGYTF. As DNA, the CDR3 is TGTGCCAGCAGTTTAGACAGGGGTGGCTACACCTTC.

The chain's CDR3 is CSANERGPSYEQYF. The CDR3, as DNA: TGCAGTGCTAATGAGCGGGGGCCCTCCTACGAGCAGTACTTC. The genes are TRBV20-1 and TRBJ2-7; 8 bases map to TRBD2. The ends lost 4 bases at V and 0 bases at J; junction bases unmatched: 5. Germline values: CDR1 DFQATT, CDR2 SNEGSKA (reference sequence). The CDR3 length is 14 residues.